The next 27 T cell receptor beta chains were all read from a single sample in a study of cytomegalovirus exposure and HLA in healthy donors. Clones were read by immunoSEQ multiplex PCR, and TCRdb kept only the in-frame ones, dropping some. The sample includes 100,000 to 150,000 clones, around 94% of them seen just once. Sequenced: PBMCs. These receptors originate from a young woman in good health and CMV-seronegative.

This chain links TRBV28 with TRBJ2-1; D uncertain. V lost 2 bases, J lost 5 bases, and 10 bases lay in between. Germline V gene lookup returns CDR1 MDHEN and CDR2 SYDVKM. CDR3 length: 14 amino acids. The CDR3 DNA reads TGTGCCAGCAGTTTACGCGGTTTGAACAATGAGCAGTTCTTC. This encodes CASSLRGLNNEQFF.

This chain uses TRBV15 with TRBJ2-5, with no clear D. With 7 bases removed from V and 1 base from J, the gap between germline ends came to 10 bases. Germline V CDR1 and CDR2: LNHNV, YYDKDF (reference sequence). This CDR3 is built from 13 residues. CDR3 loop: CATTKKLQETQYF. CDR3 bases: TGTGCCACCACCAAAAAACTCCAAGAGACCCAGTACTTC.

The gene calls are TRBV15 and TRBJ2-7; TRBD1 is a possible D gene (5 bases). Germline lookup yields CDR1 LNHNV and CDR2 YYDKDF (reference sequence). This CDR3 comprises 12 residues. Trimming removed 2 bases from V and 9 bases from J, with 11 bases in between. CDR3 in amino acids: CATSRPGFVQYF. Here the CDR3 DNA reads TGTGCCACCAGCAGACCAGGGTTCGTGCAGTACTTC.

The chain links TRBV2 to TRBJ2-3; D possibly corresponds to TRBD2 (5 bases). Germline loops: CDR1 SNHLY, CDR2 FYNNEI. The CDR3 spans 14 residues. The V end lost 3 bases, the J end lost 2 bases, and 9 bases lay between the germline ends. CDR3 protein: CASSESGTTDTQYF. The CDR3 DNA is TGTGCCAGCAGTGAGAGCGGAACCACAGATACGCAGTATTTT.

The rearrangement uses TRBV7-8 and TRBJ2-1; no reliable D call. The CDR3 totals 11 residues. V lost 4 bases to trimming and J lost 5 bases, with 3 bases between them. Per germline, CDR1 SGHVS and CDR2 FQNEAQ. The DNA for the CDR3 is TGTGCCAGCAGCTACAACAATGAGCAGTTCTTC. Protein: CASSYNNEQFF.

The rearrangement links TRBV30 to TRBJ2-7; TRBD1 aligns across 8 bases. V was pared by 6 bases and J by 3 bases, with 7 bases of the junction left unmatched. The length of the CDR3 is 13 residues. CDR1 is GTSNPN and CDR2 is SVGIG in the germline V gene (reference sequence). Here the CDR3 reads CACSVGQGYEQYF. CDR3 bases: TGTGCCTGTTCCGTAGGACAGGGCTACGAGCAGTACTTC.

This clone was detected once. V is TRBV6-5 and J is TRBJ1-2, with D unclear. Germline loops: CDR1 MNHEY, CDR2 SVGAGI. V dropped 2 bases and J dropped 3 bases, with 13 bases sitting between them. The CDR3 consists of 15 residues. CDR3 amino acids: CASSYRRVPYYGYTF. CDR3 nucleotides: TGTGCCAGCAGTTACCGGAGGGTACCTTACTATGGCTACACCTTC.

The rearrangement uses TRBV4-1 and TRBJ1-2; D possibly corresponds to TRBD1 (5 bases). This CDR3 has 17 amino acids. The germline V gene has CDR1 MGHRA and CDR2 YSYEKL. V gave up 4 bases and J gave up 7 bases, with 25 bases separating them. The DNA for the CDR3 is TGCGCCAGCAGCCTCCAACAGAGAGACGGGGGAGGTGGTGGCTACACCTTC. This gives the protein CASSLQQRDGGGGGYTF.

This rearrangement joins TRBV5-8 to TRBJ2-1; D is uncertain. CDR3 length: 17 amino acids. V was trimmed by 3 bases and J by 8 bases, leaving 24 bases between them. Germline assignment: CDR1 SGHTS and CDR2 YDEGEE. The CDR3 DNA reads as TGTGCCAGCAGCTCATACTCGGCGAGACGACTCTCCGATGAGCAGTTCTTC. Its protein is CASSSYSARRLSDEQFF.

Written as DNA, the CDR3 is TGCAGCGCAACACTATCAACTAATGAAAAACTGTTTTTT. It encodes CSATLSTNEKLFF. The chain uses TRBV29-1 and TRBJ1-4; D not certain. The germline gives CDR1 SQVTM, CDR2 ANQGSEA. V was pared by 7 bases and J by 0 bases, with 9 bases between. The CDR3 is 13 residues long. The full variable domain, its missing parts supplied by reference TRBV29-1 and TRBJ1-4, is SAVISQKPSRDICQRGTSLTIQCQVDSQVTMMFWYRQQPGQSLTLIATANQGSEATYESGFVIDKFPISRPNLTFSTLTVSNMSPEDSSIYLCSATLSTNEKLFFGSGTQLSVL.

The chain links TRBV6-1 to TRBJ1-2; 8 positions agree with TRBD1. J gave up 8 bases and V 4 bases, and 3 bases lay outside the gene matches. The CDR3 has 12 amino acids. Looked up from germline, CDR1 is MNHNS and CDR2 is SASEGT. The CDR3 DNA follows: TGTGCCAGCAGTGGCCCAGGGGGCGGCTACACCTTC. This translates into CASSGPGGGYTF.

This clone was counted once. The chain is built from TRBV30 and TRBJ1-1; possible D gene TRBD1, 6 bases. The CDR3 is made up of 12 amino acids. The germline gives CDR1 GTSNPN, CDR2 SVGIG (reference sequence). Deletions cut 0 bases from V and 8 bases from J, with 10 bases between. In DNA form, the CDR3 reads TGTGCCTGGAGTGTAGGACAGCCAGAAGCTTTCTTT. This sequence encodes CAWSVGQPEAFF.

The V and J genes are TRBV7-9 and TRBJ1-1, with D possibly being TRBD1 (5 bases). The length of the CDR3 is 13 residues. V lost 3 bases to trimming and J lost 6 bases, with 11 bases between them. Looked up from germline, CDR1 is SEHNR and CDR2 is FQNEAQ (reference sequence). The CDR3 bases are TGTGCCAGCAGCTTGGGGGGGTGGGCTGAAGCTTTCTTT. It specifies CASSLGGWAEAFF. The complete variable domain, with remaining parts taken from reference TRBV7-9 and TRBJ1-1, reads DTGVSQNPRHKITKRGQNVTFRCDPISEHNRLYWYRQTLGQGPEFLTYFQNEAQLEKSRLLSDRFSAERPKGSFSTLEIQRTEQGDSAMYLCASSLGGWAEAFFGQGTRLTVV.

The CDR3 loop is CASSITKWAKNIQYF. CDR3 in DNA: TGTGCCAGTAGTATAACTAAGTGGGCCAAAAACATTCAGTACTTC. The V and J genes are TRBV19 and TRBJ2-4, with unresolved D. Per the germline V gene, CDR1 is LNHDA and CDR2 is SQIVND (reference sequence). V shed 2 bases and J shed 1 base, with 9 bases lying between them. The CDR3 runs to 15 residues. Variable domain in full (rest from reference TRBV19 and TRBJ2-4): DGGITQSPKYLFRKEGQNVTLSCEQNLNHDAMYWYRQDPGQGLRLIYYSQIVNDFQKGDIAEGYSVSREKKESFPLTVTSAQKNPTAFYLCASSITKWAKNIQYFGAGTRLSVL.

V is TRBV6-5 and J is TRBJ1-1; tentatively, D is TRBD1 (5 bases). CDR3 length: 13 amino acids. In germline, CDR1 is MNHEY, CDR2 SVGAGI. The germline V and J ends were trimmed by 5 bases and 1 base, with 8 bases remaining between them. The CDR3 protein is CASSEGENTEAFF. CDR3 bases: TGTGCCAGCAGTGAAGGGGAGAACACTGAAGCTTTCTTT.

The rearrangement uses TRBV6-5 and TRBJ2-3, with D tentatively TRBD1 (6 bases). V was cut by 8 bases and J by 6 bases, with 15 bases left in between. The CDR3 covers 13 residues. Germline V gene lookup returns CDR1 MNHEY and CDR2 SVGAGI. The chain's CDR3 is CASGYYREDTQYF. CDR3 nucleotide sequence: TGTGCCAGCGGATACTACAGGGAGGATACGCAGTATTTT.

This clone showed up just a few times. The chain employs TRBV6-5 and TRBJ2-5; no reliable D call. The CDR3 is 14 residues long. Per germline, CDR1 MNHEY and CDR2 SVGAGI. Trimming shortened V by 5 bases and J by 5 bases, and 15 bases separated the two germline ends. The CDR3 sequence: CASSVVYPPETQYF. For the CDR3, the DNA is TGTGCCAGCAGTGTGGTCTATCCGCCGGAGACCCAGTACTTC.

This chain uses TRBV2 with TRBJ2-1; 10 bases line up with TRBD2. CDR1 SNHLY and CDR2 FYNNEI come from the germline V gene. V was clipped by 2 bases and J by 9 bases; unmatched bases: 7. The CDR3 sequence is 15 residues long. The CDR3 here is CASSEPSGRSGEQFF. CDR3 bases: TGTGCCAGCAGTGAACCTAGCGGGAGATCTGGTGAGCAGTTCTTC. The variable domain in full, completed from reference TRBV2 and TRBJ2-1, reads EPEVTQTPSHQVTQMGQEVILRCVPISNHLYFYWYRQILGQKVEFLVSFYNNEISEKSEIFDDQFSVERPDGSNFTLKIRSTKLEDSAMYFCASSEPSGRSGEQFFGPGTRLTVL.

This sequence joins TRBV28 and TRBJ2-6; no reliable D call. The V gene lost 3 bases and the J gene lost 4 bases, with 7 bases spanning the gap. This CDR3 is built from 14 residues. The germline V gene encodes CDR1 MDHEN and CDR2 SYDVKM. CDR3 loop: CASSFRGGANVLTF. The DNA for the CDR3 is TGTGCCAGCAGTTTTCGTGGCGGGGCCAACGTCCTGACTTTC.

The V call is TRBV9, the J call TRBJ2-1; 9 bases match TRBD1. V shed 2 bases, J shed 5 bases, and the junction held 11 bases outside the gene matches. CDR1 and CDR2 from the germline V gene are SGDLS and YYNGEE. This CDR3 is 17 amino acids long. DNA of the CDR3: TGTGCCAGCAGCGTGACCTCCGGGACAGGGATACACAATGAGCAGTTCTTC. It encodes CASSVTSGTGIHNEQFF.

J is TRBJ1-5 and V is TRBV5-8; no definite D call. Germline CDR1 and CDR2: SGHTS and YDEGEE. Trimming stripped 4 bases from V and 0 bases from J, with 14 bases between. The CDR3 has 16 amino acids. CDR3 nucleotide sequence: TGTGCCAGCAGCCCCCCCATACTGTTTAGCAATCAGCCCCAGCATTTT. It codes for CASSPPILFSNQPQHF.

The V and J genes are TRBV30 and TRBJ1-5; D is unclear. CDR1 and CDR2 (germline): GTSNPN, SVGIG (reference sequence). The CDR3 has 13 residues. Trimming left V 5 bases short and J 6 bases short, with 14 bases between. The chain's CDR3 is CAWAEAFSQPQHF. DNA for the CDR3: TGTGCCTGGGCCGAAGCCTTCTCTCAGCCCCAGCATTTT.

The genes are TRBV2 and TRBJ2-7; TRBD1 is a possible D gene (6 bases). Germline CDR1 reads SNHLY; CDR2 reads FYNNEI. V was pared by 6 bases and J by 6 bases, with 9 bases between. The CDR3 consists of 11 residues. The CDR3 DNA reads as TGTGCCAGCAGCGGGACATCCGAGCAGTACTTC. Encoded protein: CASSGTSEQYF.

This clone has a single count. CDR3 region: CASSPEGAYGYTF. In DNA, the CDR3 is TGTGCCAGCTCACCAGAGGGGGCCTATGGCTACACCTTC. V and J are TRBV18 and TRBJ1-2; 7 nucleotides align to TRBD1. The CDR3 extends over 13 amino acids. Germline V lookup: CDR1 KGHSH, CDR2 LQKENI. Unmatched junction bases numbered 1, after V lost 2 bases and J lost 4 bases.

The V and J genes are TRBV28 and TRBJ1-2, with TRBD1 identical over 7 bases. Per germline, CDR1 MDHEN and CDR2 SYDVKM. The CDR3 sequence is 14 residues long. The trim removed 6 bases at V and 2 bases at J, leaving 6 bases unmatched. CDR3: CASSWGQLNYGYTF. CDR3 nucleotide sequence: TGTGCCAGCAGCTGGGGACAGCTAAACTATGGCTACACCTTC.

This chain links TRBV4-2 with TRBJ2-1, with 9 bases matching TRBD1. The germline V gene has CDR1 LGHNA and CDR2 YNFKEQ. The CDR3 spans 17 residues. Losses at the gene ends were 1 base for V and 4 bases for J; bases not matched to a gene: 8. DNA of the CDR3: TGTGCCAGCAGCCAAGCAGGACGGGACAGGGTGTACAATGAGCAGTTCTTC. Amino acids: CASSQAGRDRVYNEQFF.

The chain employs TRBV5-1 and TRBJ2-3, with a possible D match to TRBD2 (5 bases). The CDR3 consists of 13 residues. Germline assignment: CDR1 SGHRS and CDR2 YFSETQ. Trimming left V 3 bases short and J 5 bases short, with 10 bases between. The CDR3, as DNA: TGCGCCAGCAGCTCCCTTGGGAGAGATACGCAGTATTTT. It encodes CASSSLGRDTQYF.